The rows below give T cell receptor beta chains drawn from one sample of a study of blood T cell repertoires in COVID-19. TCRdb keeps only in-frame clones here, not all; method: immunoSEQ multiplex PCR. The sample lists 120,000 to 150,000 clones, 70% to 90% occurring once. Source material: peripheral blood. These receptors all come from a human donor with acute or convalescent COVID-19. The donor label of this sample is uncertain. The CDR3 runs from the conserved cysteine through the conserved F or W. The order of the fields is J gene, V gene, CDR3 protein.

j_gene: TRBJ2-2
v_gene: TRBV7-8
CDR3aa: CASSLTSTGALTGELFF

j_gene: TRBJ2-1
v_gene: TRBV7-2
CDR3aa: CASSLAASSYNEQFF

j_gene: TRBJ2-3
v_gene: TRBV7-2
CDR3aa: CASSSHRTDTDTQYF

j_gene: TRBJ1-1
v_gene: TRBV12-3/TRBV12-4
CDR3aa: CASSRMNTEAFF

j_gene: TRBJ2-1
v_gene: TRBV18
CDR3aa: CASSPPSGSIPYNEQFF

j_gene: TRBJ2-1
v_gene: TRBV3-1/TRBV3-2
CDR3aa: CASSQARGTEQFF

j_gene: TRBJ1-5
v_gene: TRBV19
CDR3aa: CASSLGATGSNQPQHF

j_gene: TRBJ2-1
v_gene: TRBV5-5
CDR3aa: CASSFGLAVHNEQFF

j_gene: TRBJ2-2
v_gene: TRBV5-1
CDR3aa: CASSTSGSSNTGELFF

j_gene: TRBJ1-4
v_gene: TRBV7-8
CDR3aa: CASSLAENSGKLFF

j_gene: TRBJ2-5
v_gene: TRBV19
CDR3aa: CASSTDRVQETQYF